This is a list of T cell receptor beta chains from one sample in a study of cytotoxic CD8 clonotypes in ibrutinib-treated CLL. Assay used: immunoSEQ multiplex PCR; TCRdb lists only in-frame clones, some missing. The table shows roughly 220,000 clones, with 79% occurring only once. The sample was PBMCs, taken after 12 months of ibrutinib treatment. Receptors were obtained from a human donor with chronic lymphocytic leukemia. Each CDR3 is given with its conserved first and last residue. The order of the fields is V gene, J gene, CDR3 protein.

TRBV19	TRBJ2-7	CASSMVNHEQYF
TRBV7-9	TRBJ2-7	CASSLVRGPYEQYF
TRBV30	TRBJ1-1	CAWSGQANTEAFF
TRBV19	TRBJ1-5	CASSNQGLGNQPQHF
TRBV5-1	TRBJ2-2	CASSLAVGRSNTGELFF
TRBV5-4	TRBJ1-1	CASSPGQGWINTEAFF
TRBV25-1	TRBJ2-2	CASSRTSGNTGELFF
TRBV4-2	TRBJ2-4	CASSQSTSGKNIQYF
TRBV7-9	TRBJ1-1	CASSPYEVTEAFF
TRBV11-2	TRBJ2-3	CASSFPGNTQYF
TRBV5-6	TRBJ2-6	CASSLASGLSSGANVLTF
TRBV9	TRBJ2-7	CASSVGADHYEQYF
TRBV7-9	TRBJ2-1	CAGTGLANNEQFF
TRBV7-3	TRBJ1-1	CASSADPAGTEAFF
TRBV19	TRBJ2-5	CASKVTEQETQYF
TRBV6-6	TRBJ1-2	CASSLYTGNYGYTF
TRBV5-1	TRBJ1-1	CASSVQVNTEAFF
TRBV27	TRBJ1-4	CASSLLVGNEKLFF
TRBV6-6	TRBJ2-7	CASSYSWQPSYEQYF
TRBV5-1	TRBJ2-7	CASSLAPITGGTVSYEQYF
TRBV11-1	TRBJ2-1	CASSLLGDSYNEQFF
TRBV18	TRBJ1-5	CASSLGVGRGNQPQHF
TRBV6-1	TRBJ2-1	CASSEGPSGLDEQFF
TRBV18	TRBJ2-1	CASSRSGSSYNEQFF
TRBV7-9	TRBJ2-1	CASSLMVTDEQFF
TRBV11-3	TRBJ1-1	CASSTMNTEAFF
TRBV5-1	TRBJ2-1	CASSLAQNYNEQFF
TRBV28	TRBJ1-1	CASRTALWGAEAFF
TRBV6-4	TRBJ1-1	CASRQTGTGNTEAFF
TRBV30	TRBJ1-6	CAWSVDSYNSPLHF
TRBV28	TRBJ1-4	CASSPGEATNEKLFF
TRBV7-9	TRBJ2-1	CASSLLNGAHNEQFF
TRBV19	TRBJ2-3	CASSPLASGSISDTQYF
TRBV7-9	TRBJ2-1	CASSRTGTGYNEQFF
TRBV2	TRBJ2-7	CASSEGAGPPYEQYF
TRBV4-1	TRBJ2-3	CASSQTERTGDTQYF
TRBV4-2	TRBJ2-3	CASSHGTGRPDTQYF
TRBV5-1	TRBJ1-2	CASSLGQGDSYTF
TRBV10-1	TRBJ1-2	CASSAGTGDPGYTF
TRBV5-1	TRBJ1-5	CASSLQGISNQPQHF